This T cell receptor (beta chain) comes out of a study of T cells in women clearing cervical HPV infection. As for the study in general: Blood came at first lesion visit for cases, post-clearance for controls.

Germline V gene lookup returns CDR1 SEHNR and CDR2 FQNEAQ (reference sequence). This CDR3 comprises 15 residues. Trimming took 1 base from V and 4 from J, leaving 10 bases between them. In the case of this clone: The CDR3 end falls 3 residues outside the read, so it is completed with the germline J gene.

Libraries were prepared by immunoSEQ multiplex PCR; TCRdb keeps only in-frame clonotypes and omits some of them. With some 21,000 clones in the sample, the ten largest clones hold approximately 6%. Sequenced material: blood buffy coat. V and J are TRBV7-9 and TRBJ2-2, with D hard to call. This clonotype was sampled from a woman between 18 and 69 years old with a cervical HPV16 infection that either progressed to CIN3+ or cleared (not recorded which). The chain's CDR3 is CASSLGLDFTGELFF. The part of the CDR3 DNA that was read is TGTGCCAGCAGCTTAGGTCTAGACTTCACCGGGGAG. The variable domain in full, with the rest retrieved from reference TRBV7-9 and TRBJ2-2, is DTGVSQNPRHKITKRGQNVTFRCDPISEHNRLYWYRQTLGQGPEFLTYFQNEAQLEKSRLLSDRFSAERPKGSFSTLEIQRTEQGDSAMYLCASSLGLDFTGELFFGEGSRLTVL.